This T cell receptor beta chain was observed in a study of regulatory T cells in long-lasting Graves disease. At the level of the study: Persistence in Graves' disease denoted antithyroid drug use beyond 5 years alongside positive TSH receptor antibodies.

This clonotype has just a few counts. As yet, its antigen is unknown. Time point meaning: persistent/refractory GD, antithyroid drugs over 5 years with positive TRAb. Construction of the TCR library relied on RNA isolated from PBMCs. The guidelines of the American Thyroid Association were the basis for diagnosing Graves' disease. This CDR3 region has 17 residues. Trimming removed 1 base at V and 5 bases at J, with 15 bases between. Germline lookup yields CDR1 MNHNS and CDR2 SASEGT. Study results and caveats: Persistent disease exhibited a predilection for TRBV28, TRBJ1-2 and TRBJ2-5. Newly diagnosed Graves' patients exceeded persistent ones in TCR diversity.

Researchers made TCR beta libraries by using iRepertoire HTBI primers and running Arm-PCR on CDR3 regions. TCRdb redid the calling of the multiplex PCR reads with MiXCR, one entry per CDR3 protein. The data hold about 470,000 distinct CDR3 sequences, with around a fifth observed a single time. This chain uses TRBV6-1 with TRBJ1-6; no clear D. Sequencing was performed on peripheral blood mononuclear cells (PBMCs), taken when the disease was refractory, from a patient treated with antithyroid drugs. This TCR was sampled from a female donor with Graves disease. CDR3 region: CASSEGSLGPHNSPLHF. The CDR3 region has the DNA TGTGCCAGCAGTGAAGGATCTCTTGGGCCCCATAATTCACCCCTCCACTTT.